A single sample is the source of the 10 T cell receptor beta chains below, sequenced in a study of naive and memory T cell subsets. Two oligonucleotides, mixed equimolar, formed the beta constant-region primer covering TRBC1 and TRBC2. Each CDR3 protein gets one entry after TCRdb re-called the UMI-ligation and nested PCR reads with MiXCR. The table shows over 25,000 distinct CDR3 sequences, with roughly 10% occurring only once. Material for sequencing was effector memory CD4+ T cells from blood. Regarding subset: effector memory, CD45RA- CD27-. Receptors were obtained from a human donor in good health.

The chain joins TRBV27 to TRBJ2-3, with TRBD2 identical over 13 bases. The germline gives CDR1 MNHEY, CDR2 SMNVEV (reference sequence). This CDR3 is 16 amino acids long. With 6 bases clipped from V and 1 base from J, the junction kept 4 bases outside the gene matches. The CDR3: CASRLAGGPGTDTQYF. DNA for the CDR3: TGTGCCAGCAGACTAGCGGGAGGGCCCGGCACAGATACGCAGTATTTT.

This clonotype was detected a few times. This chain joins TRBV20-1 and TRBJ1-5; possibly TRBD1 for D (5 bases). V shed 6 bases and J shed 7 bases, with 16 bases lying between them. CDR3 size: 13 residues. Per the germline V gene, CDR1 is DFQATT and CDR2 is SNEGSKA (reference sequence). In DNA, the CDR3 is TGCAGTGCCGGATGGGGCGGGGAACAGCCCCAGCATTTT. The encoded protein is CSAGWGGEQPQHF.

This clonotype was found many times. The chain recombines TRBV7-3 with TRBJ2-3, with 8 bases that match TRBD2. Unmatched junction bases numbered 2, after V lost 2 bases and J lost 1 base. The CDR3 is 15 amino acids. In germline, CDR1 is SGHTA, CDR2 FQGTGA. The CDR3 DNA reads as TGTGCCAGCAGCTTAGCGGGGGGCCGCACAGATACGCAGTATTTT. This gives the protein CASSLAGGRTDTQYF.

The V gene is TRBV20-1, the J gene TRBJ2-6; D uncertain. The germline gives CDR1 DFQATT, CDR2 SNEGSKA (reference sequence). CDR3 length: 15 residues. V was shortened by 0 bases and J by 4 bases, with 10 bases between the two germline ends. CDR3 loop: CSARDQAKGANVLTF. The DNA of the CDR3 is TGCAGTGCTAGAGATCAGGCTAAGGGGGCCAACGTCCTGACTTTC.

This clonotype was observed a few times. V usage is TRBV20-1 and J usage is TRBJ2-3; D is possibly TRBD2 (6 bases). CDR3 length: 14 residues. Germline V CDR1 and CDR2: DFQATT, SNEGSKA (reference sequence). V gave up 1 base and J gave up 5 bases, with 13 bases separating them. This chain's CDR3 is CSARVAGSGDTQYF. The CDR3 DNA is TGCAGTGCTAGAGTTGCGGGGTCCGGAGATACGCAGTATTTT.

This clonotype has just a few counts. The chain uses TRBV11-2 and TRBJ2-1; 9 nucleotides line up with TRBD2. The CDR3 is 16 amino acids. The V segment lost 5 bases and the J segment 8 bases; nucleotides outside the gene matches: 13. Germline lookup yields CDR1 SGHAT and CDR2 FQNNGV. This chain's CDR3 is CASSPWGSGSFYEQFF. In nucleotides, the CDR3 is TGTGCCAGCAGCCCCTGGGGTAGCGGGAGTTTTTATGAGCAGTTCTTC. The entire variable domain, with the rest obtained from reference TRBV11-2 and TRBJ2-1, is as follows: EAGVAQSPRYKIIEKRQSVAFWCNPISGHATLYWYQQILGQGPKLLIQFQNNGVVDDSQLPKDRFSAERLKGVDSTLKIQPAKLEDSAVYLCASSPWGSGSFYEQFFGPGTRLTVL.

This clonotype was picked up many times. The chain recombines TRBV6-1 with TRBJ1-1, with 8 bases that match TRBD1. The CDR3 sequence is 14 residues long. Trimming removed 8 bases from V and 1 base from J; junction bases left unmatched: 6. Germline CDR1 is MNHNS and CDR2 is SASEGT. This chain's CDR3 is CASVGTGPNTEAFF. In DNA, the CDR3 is TGTGCCAGCGTCGGGACAGGACCGAACACTGAAGCTTTCTTT.

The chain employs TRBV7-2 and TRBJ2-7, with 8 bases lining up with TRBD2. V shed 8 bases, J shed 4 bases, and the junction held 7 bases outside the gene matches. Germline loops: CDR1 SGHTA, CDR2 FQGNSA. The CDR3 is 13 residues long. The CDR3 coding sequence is TGTGCCAGCTCTTCCGGGAGGGGATACGAGCAGTACTTC. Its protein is CASSSGRGYEQYF.

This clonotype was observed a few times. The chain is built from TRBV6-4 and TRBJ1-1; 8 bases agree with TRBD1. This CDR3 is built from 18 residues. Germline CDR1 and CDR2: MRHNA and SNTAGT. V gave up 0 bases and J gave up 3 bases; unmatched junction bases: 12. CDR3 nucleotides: TGTGCCAGCAGTGACTCTCGGGGCAGGGGGCCGGTGGACACTGAAGCTTTCTTT. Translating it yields CASSDSRGRGPVDTEAFF.

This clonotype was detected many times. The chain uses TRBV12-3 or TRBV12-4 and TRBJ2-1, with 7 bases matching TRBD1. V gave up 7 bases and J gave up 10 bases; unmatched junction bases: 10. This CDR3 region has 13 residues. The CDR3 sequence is CASKLSQGIEQFF. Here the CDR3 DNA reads TGTGCCAGCAAACTTTCACAGGGGATAGAGCAGTTCTTC.